This T cell receptor beta chain was identified in a study of cytomegalovirus exposure and HLA in healthy donors. Study-wide background: Within the Caucasian-associated ancestry cluster were around 80% of the 300 to 450 genotyped donors. General observations from the study: Several top significant clusters appeared, in a later analysis, to be linked to common viral pathogens.

It was with 60 Vbeta and 13 Jbeta primers that the PCR ran. The assay was immunoSEQ multiplex PCR, and TCRdb's table has in-frame clones only and misses some. The table includes about 150,000 clones, roughly 77% detected once. Worth noting for this clone: Its antigen is unknown.

Germline values: CDR1 SQVTM, CDR2 ANQGSEA. The CDR3 has 9 amino acids. V was shortened by 3 bases and J by 6 bases, with 2 bases between the two germline ends. The gene calls are TRBV29-1 and TRBJ1-2; D is unresolved. Sequencing was performed on PBMCs. The sequence derives from a man aged 18 to 29 in good health and CMV-seropositive. CDR3 amino acids: CSVDDGYTF. The CDR3 DNA is TGCAGCGTTGACGATGGCTACACCTTC.